The subject of this entry is one T cell receptor (delta chain). TCRdb reprocessed the reads using CATT. Found here are more than 14,000 delta-chain clones, less than 9.5% of them singletons; the top ten hold around 20%. The source of the sample is a study of gamma-delta chains in newborns, infants, children. About the study: Polyclonal expansion of innate γδ T cells after birth follows microbial exposure.

J gave up 0 bases and V 3 bases, and 4 bases lay outside the gene matches. The germline V gene has CDR1 GEAIGNYY and CDR2 EKD. The CDR3 runs 17 residues. This TCR was sampled from a child who was a newborn, infant or young child, either healthy, febrile or measles-vaccinated (not recorded which). Sequenced sample: blood. This chain connects TRDV2 to TRDJ3, with 7 bases that match TRDD3. Written as DNA, the CDR3 is TGTGCCTGTGACTTTACTGGGGACTCCTGGGACACCCGACAGATGTTTTTC. Translation: CACDFTGDSWDTRQMFF.